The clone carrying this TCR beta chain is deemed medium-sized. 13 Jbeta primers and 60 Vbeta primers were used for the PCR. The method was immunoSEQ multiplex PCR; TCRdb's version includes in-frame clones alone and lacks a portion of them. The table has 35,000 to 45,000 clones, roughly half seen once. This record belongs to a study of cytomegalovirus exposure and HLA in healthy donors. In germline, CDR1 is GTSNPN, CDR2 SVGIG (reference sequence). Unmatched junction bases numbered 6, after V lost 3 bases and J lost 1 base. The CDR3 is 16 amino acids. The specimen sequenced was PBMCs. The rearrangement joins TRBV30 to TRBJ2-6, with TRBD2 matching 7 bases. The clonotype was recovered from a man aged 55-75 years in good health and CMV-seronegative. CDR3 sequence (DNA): TGTGCCTGGAGGGGAGGGTGGGGGTCTGGGGCCAACGTCCTGACTTTC. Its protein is CAWRGGWGSGANVLTF.